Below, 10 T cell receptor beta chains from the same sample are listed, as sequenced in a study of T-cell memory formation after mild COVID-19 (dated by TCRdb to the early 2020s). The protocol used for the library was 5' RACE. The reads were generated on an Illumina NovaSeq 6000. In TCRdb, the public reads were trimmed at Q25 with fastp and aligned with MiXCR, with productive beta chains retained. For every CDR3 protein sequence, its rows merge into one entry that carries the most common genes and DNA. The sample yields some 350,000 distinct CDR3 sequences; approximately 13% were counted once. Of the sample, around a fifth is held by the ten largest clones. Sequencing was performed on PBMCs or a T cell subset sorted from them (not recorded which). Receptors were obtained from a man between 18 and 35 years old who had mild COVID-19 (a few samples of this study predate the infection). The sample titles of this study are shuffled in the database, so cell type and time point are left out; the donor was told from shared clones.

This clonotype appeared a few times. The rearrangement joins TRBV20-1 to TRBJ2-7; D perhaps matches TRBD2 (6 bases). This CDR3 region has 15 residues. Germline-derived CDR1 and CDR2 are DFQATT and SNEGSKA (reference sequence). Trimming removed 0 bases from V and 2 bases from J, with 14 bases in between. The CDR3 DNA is TGCAGTGCTAGAGAGGTTGGGCGGAGGGCCTACGAGCAGTACTTC. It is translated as CSAREVGRRAYEQYF.

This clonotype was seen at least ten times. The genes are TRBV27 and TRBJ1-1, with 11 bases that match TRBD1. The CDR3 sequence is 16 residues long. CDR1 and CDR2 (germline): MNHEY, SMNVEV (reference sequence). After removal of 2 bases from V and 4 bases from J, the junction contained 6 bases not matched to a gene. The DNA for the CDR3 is TGTGCCAGCAGTTTAAAGGCCGGGACAGGGGGCACTGAAGCTTTCTTT. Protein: CASSLKAGTGGTEAFF.

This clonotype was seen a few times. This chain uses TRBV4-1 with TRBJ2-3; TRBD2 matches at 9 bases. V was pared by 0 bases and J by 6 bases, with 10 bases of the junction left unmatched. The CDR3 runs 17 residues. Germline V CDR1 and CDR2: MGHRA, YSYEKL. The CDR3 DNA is TGCGCCAGCAGCCAAGATCCGGGCGGGGGGGCCGACGATACGCAGTATTTT. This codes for CASSQDPGGGADDTQYF.

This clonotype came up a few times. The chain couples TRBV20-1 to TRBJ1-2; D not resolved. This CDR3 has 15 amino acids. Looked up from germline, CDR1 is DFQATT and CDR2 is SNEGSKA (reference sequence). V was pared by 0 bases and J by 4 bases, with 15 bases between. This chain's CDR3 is CSARDPRSQSYGYTF. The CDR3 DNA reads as TGCAGTGCTAGAGATCCCCGCTCCCAAAGCTATGGCTACACCTTC.

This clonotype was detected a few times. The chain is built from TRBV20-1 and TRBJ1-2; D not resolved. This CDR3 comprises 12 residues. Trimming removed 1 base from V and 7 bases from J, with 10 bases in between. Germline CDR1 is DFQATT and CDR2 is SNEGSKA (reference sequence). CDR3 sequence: CSARGPVGGYTF. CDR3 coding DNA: TGCAGTGCTAGAGGACCGGTTGGTGGCTACACCTTC.

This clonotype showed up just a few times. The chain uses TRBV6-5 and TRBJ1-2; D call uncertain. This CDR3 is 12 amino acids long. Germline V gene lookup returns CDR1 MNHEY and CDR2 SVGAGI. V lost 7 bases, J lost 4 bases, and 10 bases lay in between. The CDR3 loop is CASTTNFYGYTF. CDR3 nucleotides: TGTGCCAGCACGACGAACTTCTATGGCTACACCTTC.

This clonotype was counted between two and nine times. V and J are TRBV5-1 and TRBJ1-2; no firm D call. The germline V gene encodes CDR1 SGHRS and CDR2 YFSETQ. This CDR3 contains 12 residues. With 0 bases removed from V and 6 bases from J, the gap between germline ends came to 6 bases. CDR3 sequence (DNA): TGCGCCAGCAGCTTGGCCCTCGATGGCTACACCTTC. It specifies CASSLALDGYTF.

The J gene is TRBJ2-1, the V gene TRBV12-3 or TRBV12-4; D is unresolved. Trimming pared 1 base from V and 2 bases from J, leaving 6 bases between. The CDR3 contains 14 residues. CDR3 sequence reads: CASSLVLTYNEQFF. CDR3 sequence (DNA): TGTGCCAGCAGTTTAGTATTGACCTACAATGAGCAGTTCTTC.

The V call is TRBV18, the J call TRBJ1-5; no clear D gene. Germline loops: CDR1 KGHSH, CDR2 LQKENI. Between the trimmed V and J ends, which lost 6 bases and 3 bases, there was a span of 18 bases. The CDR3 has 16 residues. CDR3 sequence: CASSDSGGLANQPQHF. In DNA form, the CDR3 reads TGTGCCAGCTCCGACTCTGGAGGCCTAGCCAATCAGCCCCAGCATTTT.

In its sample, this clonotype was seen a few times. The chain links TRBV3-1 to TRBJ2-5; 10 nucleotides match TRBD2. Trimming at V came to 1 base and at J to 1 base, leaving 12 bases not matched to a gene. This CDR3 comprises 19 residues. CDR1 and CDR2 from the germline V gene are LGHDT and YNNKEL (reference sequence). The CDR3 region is CASSQVGGTSGAIQETQYF. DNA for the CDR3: TGTGCCAGCAGCCAAGTGGGAGGCACTAGCGGGGCGATCCAAGAGACCCAGTACTTC.